Listed below are T cell receptor beta chains from one sample, sequenced in a study of post-analysis software for immune sequencing data. MiXCR, applied by TCRdb to the PCR reads, yields one record per CDR3 protein. This table holds 600,000 to 750,000 distinct CDR3 sequences, 59% found once. Specimen: blood. The receptors were sampled from a girl aged 2-10 years with multiple sclerosis. Both conserved end residues are trimmed from each CDR3. The D gene is left open where the match is weak.

TRBV7-2	-	ASSRGASMNTEAF
TRBV4-1	TRBD2	ASSPGTGTSADTQY
TRBV5-1	-	ASSSRDPGGTQY
TRBV7-8	TRBD2	ASSTNAPLAGGLDTQY
TRBV6-2/TRBV6-3	-	ASSYSRRSSYEQY
TRBV5-4	-	ASSLDPGKGGYT
TRBV29-1	TRBD2	SVRAGGSARDTQY
TRBV30	-	AWSVSMNTEAF
TRBV4-2	TRBD2	ASSQGWSGNLNNEQF
TRBV7-2	-	ASSLAHGRNMNTEAF
TRBV29-1	TRBD2	SGVLTSGQETQY
TRBV4-3	-	ASSQEPASYGYT
TRBV6-6	-	ASSYSRELHYEQY
TRBV7-9	TRBD1	ASSLWTGLQETQY
TRBV5-1	TRBD2	ASSWGTSGGPGNEQF
TRBV7-3	TRBD2	ASSSAGTSGRSGELF
TRBV7-2	-	ASSYLGTVGGNQETQY
TRBV4-2	-	ASSQAILTENTEAF
TRBV6-5	TRBD1	ASTLGTGTEAF
TRBV20-1	TRBD2	SASKGLAVYNEQF
TRBV4-3	-	ASSQDRGPVGYT
TRBV4-1	-	ASSQDDGRRRY
TRBV29-1	-	SVVYRAKNTEAF
TRBV4-1	-	ASSQGEAREETQY
TRBV2	-	ASGLLRGYEQY
TRBV7-9	TRBD2	ASSPRPEAAGGQETQY